A selection of T cell receptor beta chains follows, all from one sample in a study of T cell repertoires in cytomegalovirus infection. TCRdb reprocessed the reads via MiXCR and lists one record per CDR3 protein. The repertoire holds over 250,000 distinct CDR3 sequences, with more than 20% as singletons. Specimen: PBMCs. These receptors came from a human donor in good health (CMV status not recorded). Some clones in this sample may be carry-over from other donors' samples. Both conserved end residues are part of each CDR3. A D gene is named only where the DNA matches it firmly. Expanded clones get a size class; other rows say once, few or many, or leave the size out.

cdr3_length	d_call	j_call	v_call	clone_size	cdr3_aa	cdr3_nt
14	TRBD2	TRBJ2-1	TRBV7-2	few	CASSLRLAGNEQFF	TGTGCCAGCAGCTTACGTTTAGCGGGAAATGAGCAGTTCTTC
14	TRBD2	TRBJ2-7	TRBV10-3	-	CAIGQSGISYEQYF	TGTGCCATCGGTCAGAGCGGGATCTCCTACGAGCAGTACTTC
13	-	TRBJ1-1	TRBV29-1	-	CSVARDGSTEAFF	TGCAGCGTTGCCCGGGACGGGAGTACTGAAGCTTTCTTT
14	-	TRBJ2-4	TRBV12-3/TRBV12-4	few	CASSLAGEVNIQYF	TGTGCCAGCAGTTTAGCAGGGGAGGTGAACATTCAGTACTTC
13	TRBD1	TRBJ1-1	TRBV29-1	-	CSVGTGDSTEAFF	TGCAGCGTGGGGACAGGGGATTCCACTGAAGCTTTCTTT
12	TRBD2	TRBJ2-3	TRBV29-1	-	CSVVGGLDTQYF	TGCAGCGTTGTGGGGGGGTTGGATACGCAGTATTTT
15	TRBD1	TRBJ2-1	TRBV18	few	CASSPGAGTVNEQFF	TGTGCCAGCTCACCCGGAGCCGGGACAGTTAATGAGCAGTTCTTC
15	TRBD2	TRBJ2-3	TRBV7-2	many	CASRPPGLDTDTQYF	TGTGCCAGCCGACCCCCGGGACTAGACACAGATACGCAGTATTTT
15	-	TRBJ1-6	TRBV6-5	few	CASSYEPAIDSPLHF	TGTGCCAGCAGTTATGAGCCTGCTATCGATTCACCCCTCCACTTT
15	TRBD1	TRBJ1-4	TRBV7-2	many	CASGASGGVNEKLFF	TGTGCCAGCGGCGCCTCAGGGGGAGTTAATGAAAAACTGTTTTTT
19	-	TRBJ2-7	TRBV7-2	many	CASRLSDGGYGDVPGEQYF	TGTGCCAGCAGGTTATCGGATGGGGGTTATGGGGACGTCCCTGGGGAGCAGTACTTC
13	TRBD1	TRBJ2-3	TRBV5-4	-	CASSLQGSDTQYF	TGTGCCAGCAGCTTACAGGGGTCAGATACGCAGTATTTT
15	TRBD2	TRBJ2-3	TRBV2	few	CASSTSSGSTDTQYF	TGTGCCAGCAGTACATCTAGCGGAAGCACAGATACGCAGTATTTT
17	-	TRBJ1-3	TRBV5-4	-	CASTVGPQGPSGNTIYF	TGTGCCAGCACCGTAGGACCACAGGGACCTTCTGGAAACACCATATATTTT
14	TRBD1	TRBJ1-1	TRBV6-4	-	CASSVDRVTPEAFF	TGTGCCAGCAGTGTAGACAGGGTGACCCCTGAAGCTTTCTTT
13	-	TRBJ1-5	TRBV28	few	CATPGYPGQPQHF	TGTGCCACCCCCGGGTACCCCGGGCAGCCCCAGCATTTT
17	TRBD2	TRBJ2-5	TRBV7-9	once	CASSSTSGLAVQETQYF	TGTGCCAGCAGCTCCACATCAGGACTAGCAGTCCAAGAGACCCAGTACTTC
15	-	TRBJ1-5	TRBV12-3/TRBV12-4	few	CASSLEPNSNQPQHF	TGTGCCAGCAGTTTAGAACCGAATAGCAATCAGCCCCAGCATTTT
14	TRBD1	TRBJ1-4	TRBV28	few	CASRGDRLNEKLFF	TGTGCCAGCAGGGGGGACAGGCTAAATGAAAAACTGTTTTTT
13	-	TRBJ1-3	TRBV12-5	few	CASGGASGNTIYF	TGTGCCTCTGGGGGGGCTTCTGGAAACACCATATATTTT
14	-	TRBJ1-5	TRBV28	few	CASSIQGRPGPQHF	TGTGCCAGCAGTATACAGGGACGCCCAGGGCCCCAGCATTTT
16	-	TRBJ1-3	TRBV7-2	many	CASRDQGTSTGNTIYF	TGTGCCAGCAGGGATCAGGGAACATCGACTGGAAACACCATATATTTT
11	-	TRBJ1-1	TRBV29-1	-	CSVGKGAEAFF	TGCAGCGTTGGGAAGGGAGCCGAAGCTTTCTTT
15	TRBD1	TRBJ2-5	TRBV7-9	-	CASSLGDRGRKTQYF	TGTGCCAGCAGCTTAGGGGACAGGGGACGGAAGACCCAGTACTTC
14	-	TRBJ2-6	TRBV6-2/TRBV6-3	-	CASRGESRANVLTF	TGTGCCAGCAGGGGAGAAAGTAGGGCCAACGTCCTGACTTTC
16	-	TRBJ2-2	TRBV3-1	-	CASSQDLLGASGELFF	TGTGCCAGCAGCCAAGATCTATTGGGGGCGTCCGGGGAGCTGTTTTTT
14	-	TRBJ1-5	TRBV9	few	CASSAGGYGQPQHF	TGTGCCAGCAGCGCCGGGGGGTATGGTCAGCCCCAGCATTTT
12	-	TRBJ1-2	TRBV13	few	CASRSGEWGYTF	TGTGCCAGCAGATCAGGGGAGTGGGGCTACACCTTC
16	TRBD1	TRBJ2-2	TRBV27	-	CASSLRDRGYPGELFF	TGTGCCAGCAGTTTGCGGGACAGGGGGTACCCCGGGGAGCTGTTTTTT
14	-	TRBJ1-2	TRBV5-4	-	CASSLRAANYGYTF	TGTGCCAGCAGCTTGAGGGCGGCTAACTATGGCTACACCTTC
13	-	TRBJ1-6	TRBV7-9	few	CASSGGQNSPLHF	TGTGCCAGCAGCGGGGGGCAGAATTCACCCCTCCACTTT
14	TRBD2	TRBJ2-5	TRBV10-3	few	CAISGLAGAETQYF	TGTGCCATCAGTGGACTAGCGGGGGCGGAGACCCAGTACTTC
14	-	TRBJ2-3	TRBV6-8	-	CASSTPAPWDTQYF	TGTGCCAGCAGTACCCCGGCCCCATGGGATACGCAGTATTTT
13	-	TRBJ1-1	TRBV7-2	medium-sized	CASSSQVNTEAFF	TGTGCCAGCAGCTCCCAGGTGAACACTGAAGCTTTCTTT
17	-	TRBJ1-5	TRBV28	-	CASSLFRGRDSNQPQHF	TGTGCCAGCAGTTTATTCCGGGGCAGGGATAGCAATCAGCCCCAGCATTTT
13	-	TRBJ1-6	TRBV28	many	CASSLSRESPLHF	TGTGCCAGCAGTTTGAGCAGGGAGTCACCCCTCCACTTT
15	-	TRBJ2-3	TRBV19	few	CASRVMAASTDTQYF	TGTGCCAGTAGGGTCATGGCGGCTAGCACAGATACGCAGTATTTT
15	TRBD1	TRBJ2-7	TRBV5-1	-	CASSWGDRSTYEQYF	TGCGCCAGCAGCTGGGGGGACAGGTCTACCTACGAGCAGTACTTC
16	-	TRBJ2-2	TRBV6-2/TRBV6-3	few	CASSYQGVANTGELFF	TGTGCCAGCAGTTACCAAGGGGTGGCGAACACCGGGGAGCTGTTTTTT
14	-	TRBJ1-1	TRBV19	-	CASSATGMNTEAFF	TGTGCCAGTAGTGCCACAGGGATGAACACTGAAGCTTTCTTT